These 10 T cell receptor beta chains came from one sample sequenced in a study of shared clonotypes between healthy human individuals. Some clones are missing from TCRdb's copy, which holds only in-frame ones; the method was immunoSEQ multiplex PCR. The sample has some 2,500,000 clones, roughly 93% seen once. The sample comprised naive CD4+ T cells from PBMCs. Indicated subset: CD45RA+ positively selected. The receptors derive from a man younger than 35 in good health. Some clones in this sample may be carry-over from other donors' samples.

The chain's CDR3 is CASSLGAVSYEQYF. In nucleotides, the CDR3 is TGTGCCAGCAGCTTGGGGGCGGTCTCCTACGAGCAGTACTTC. V gene TRBV5-5 combines with J gene TRBJ2-7, with unresolved D. The V end lost 0 bases, the J end lost 0 bases, and 7 bases lay between the germline ends. Germline V gives CDR1 SGHKS, CDR2 YYEKEE (reference sequence). The CDR3 has 14 amino acids. The variable domain in full, with the rest retrieved from reference TRBV5-5 and TRBJ2-7, is DAGVTQSPTHLIKTRGQQVTLRCSPISGHKSVSWYQQVLGQGPQFIFQYYEKEERGRGNFPDRFSARQFPNYSSELNVNALLLGDSALYLCASSLGAVSYEQYFGPGTRLTVT.

The J gene is TRBJ2-2, the V gene TRBV9; D is perhaps TRBD2 (5 bases). CDR3 length equals 16 residues. The germline V and J ends were trimmed by 0 bases and 4 bases, with 13 bases remaining between them. Germline V lookup: CDR1 SGDLS, CDR2 YYNGEE. The CDR3 spells CASSVDLAAGTGELFF. CDR3 in DNA: TGTGCCAGCAGCGTAGATCTAGCCGCTGGCACCGGGGAGCTGTTTTTT.

The chain recombines TRBV5-1 with TRBJ2-2; D not resolved. This CDR3 region has 15 residues. The V end lost 4 bases, the J end lost 0 bases, and 10 bases lay between the germline ends. CDR1 is SGHRS and CDR2 is YFSETQ in the germline V gene. The CDR3: CASSAGRTNTGELFF. CDR3 DNA: TGCGCCAGCAGCGCCGGACGGACGAACACCGGGGAGCTGTTTTTT.

This chain joins TRBV10-3 and TRBJ2-1, with 7 bases identical to TRBD2. Germline V gene lookup returns CDR1 ENHRY and CDR2 SYGVKD. CDR3 length equals 14 residues. CDR3 DNA: TGTGCGCGCTCAGCGGGACCTCACTACAATGAGCAGTTCTTC. Translation gives CARSAGPHYNEQFF.

In DNA form, the CDR3 reads TGTGCCAGCAGCCCTGGTGGTTCGGGGAACACTGAAGCTTTCTTT. This encodes CASSPGGSGNTEAFF. The chain joins TRBV28 to TRBJ1-1; unclear D gene. Germline V gene data show CDR1 as MDHEN and CDR2 as SYDVKM. With 6 bases removed from V and 1 base from J, the gap between germline ends came to 15 bases. The CDR3 extends over 15 amino acids.

This sequence joins TRBV6-5 and TRBJ1-1; D is uncertain. CDR1 MNHEY and CDR2 SVGAGI come from the germline V gene. V was pared by 6 bases and J by 0 bases, with 8 bases between. CDR3 length equals 13 residues. CDR3 DNA sequence: TGTGCCAGCAGGGGAGGAGTGAACACTGAAGCTTTCTTT. Translation: CASRGGVNTEAFF.

The chain has TRBV9 and TRBJ1-2; 7 nucleotides line up with TRBD1. Trimming at V came to 0 bases and at J to 8 bases, leaving 10 bases not matched to a gene. The CDR3 extends over 15 amino acids. Germline loops: CDR1 SGDLS, CDR2 YYNGEE. The CDR3 spells CASSVDSGGVRGYTF. The CDR3 DNA reads TGTGCCAGCAGCGTAGACTCAGGGGGTGTGCGGGGCTACACCTTC. Together with reference TRBV9 and TRBJ1-2, the CDR3 gives the full variable domain: DSGVTQTPKHLITATGQRVTLRCSPRSGDLSVYWYQQSLDQGLQFLIQYYNGEERAKGNILERFSAQQFPDLHSELNLSSLELGDSALYFCASSVDSGGVRGYTFGSGTRLTVV.

The chain joins TRBV6-1 to TRBJ2-1, with 7 bases aligning to TRBD2. There are 15 residues in the CDR3. Germline values: CDR1 MNHNS, CDR2 SASEGT. After removal of 7 bases from V and 6 bases from J, the junction contained 12 bases not matched to a gene. CDR3 nucleotides: TGTGCCAGCATCAGGCGGGAGCGGTTAGGCAATGAGCAGTTCTTC. This codes for CASIRRERLGNEQFF.

V usage is TRBV15 and J usage is TRBJ2-1; D not resolved. Germline CDR1 and CDR2: LNHNV and YYDKDF (reference sequence). This CDR3 comprises 15 residues. Trimming removed 0 bases from V and 4 bases from J, with 10 bases in between. In DNA, the CDR3 is TGTGCCACCAGCAGAGATCCGAGTCGGTACAATGAGCAGTTCTTC. It encodes CATSRDPSRYNEQFF.

The V call is TRBV4-1, the J call TRBJ2-2; D uncertain. Germline V lookup: CDR1 MGHRA, CDR2 YSYEKL. The V end lost 4 bases, the J end lost 6 bases, and 12 bases lay between the germline ends. There are 14 residues in the CDR3. The CDR3 loop is CASSLRRLAGELFF. The CDR3 nucleotides read TGCGCCAGCAGCCTCCGTAGGTTGGCCGGGGAGCTGTTTTTT.